This T cell receptor (beta chain) was sequenced during a study of T-cell reconstitution after alpha-beta-depleted transplantation in children. This clonotype was picked up a small number of times. In germline, CDR1 is SGHVS, CDR2 FQNEAQ. J was trimmed by 2 bases and V by 5 bases; bases with no gene match: 12. This CDR3 spans 17 amino acids. The library targeted TCRbeta and was prepared with unique molecular identifiers. TCRdb fed the PCR reads into MiXCR, producing one record per CDR3 protein. The sample has some 120,000 distinct CDR3 sequences; about 9.6% are singletons. This sequence was found in a girl under three years old who had a stem cell transplant for combined immunodeficiency, so the T cells may come from the graft donor. The chain has TRBV7-8 and TRBJ2-3; TRBD2 agrees at 8 bases. The specimen was PBMCs, mostly from graft donor cells, collected 180 days after TCRalphabeta/CD19-depleted stem cell transplant. The CDR3 sequence is CASSRWALAGFTDTQYF. The CDR3 DNA is TGTGCCAGCAGCAGATGGGCGCTAGCGGGCTTCACAGATACGCAGTATTTT. The variable domain in full, with the rest retrieved from reference TRBV7-8 and TRBJ2-3, is GAGVSQSPRYKVAKRGQDVALRCDPISGHVSLFWYQQALGQGPEFLTYFQNEAQLDKSGLPSDRFFAERPEGSVSTLKIQRTQQEDSAVYLCASSRWALAGFTDTQYFGPGTRLTVL.